The clone carrying this TCR beta chain was found once. What it binds is not known. This sample was included in a study of T cell responses to AZD1222 COVID-19 vaccine. Study observations and caveats: Seropositive status at baseline applied to only 6 or 7 AZD1222 recipients. Nearly half of unique spike-specific TCRs reportedly avoided B.1.351 and B.1.1.7 mutated regions.

Trimming stripped 3 bases from V and 0 bases from J, with 9 bases between. This CDR3 spans 15 amino acids. Per germline, CDR1 LNHDA and CDR2 SQIVND (reference sequence). Profiled with immunoSEQ multiplex PCR; TCRdb holds only in-frame clones, not every one. The table shows more than 85,000 clones, with approximately 85% occurring only once. This material consisted of peripheral blood, taken on day 0 of MenACWY control vaccination. The chain employs TRBV19 and TRBJ1-3; D gene ambiguous. The sequence derives from an adult in good health. In nucleotides, the CDR3 is TGTGCCAGTAGTATCGGAGCGTACTCTGGAAACACCATATATTTT. This encodes CASSIGAYSGNTIYF.